One sample yielded the 23 T cell receptor beta chains listed below, sequenced in a study of spatial heterogeneity in lung cancer. Time point specified: blood at routine non-recurrence follow-up after resection. TCRdb recomputed calls from the 5' RACE reads with MiXCR, one row per CDR3 protein. The data show 7,500 to 10,000 distinct CDR3 sequences, about a quarter seen once. The sequencing here drew on PBMCs, taken at follow-up. These receptors were collected from a female donor with early-stage non-small cell lung cancer.

This clonotype turned up a few times. The chain is built from TRBV7-2 and TRBJ2-3; 10 nucleotides match TRBD2. Germline values: CDR1 SGHTA, CDR2 FQGNSA. This CDR3 contains 17 residues. After removal of 4 bases from V and 4 bases from J, the junction contained 11 bases not matched to a gene. The CDR3 here is CASSSPWTSGRADTQYF. In DNA form, the CDR3 reads TGTGCCAGCAGCTCTCCCTGGACTAGCGGTCGAGCAGATACGCAGTATTTT.

The gene calls are TRBV20-1 and TRBJ2-5, with 8 bases aligning to TRBD2. Per germline, CDR1 DFQATT and CDR2 SNEGSKA (reference sequence). The junction had 5 bases not matched to a gene; V was cut back by 3 bases and J by 5 bases. The CDR3 is made up of 13 amino acids. The CDR3 reads CSASRGGTETQYF. In DNA, the CDR3 is TGCAGTGCTAGCCGGGGGGGGACGGAGACCCAGTACTTC.

This clonotype has a handful of counts. This sequence joins TRBV9 and TRBJ1-5; D is unclear. Germline CDR1 SGDLS, CDR2 YYNGEE. With 3 bases removed from V and 3 bases from J, the gap between germline ends came to 16 bases. The CDR3 is 16 amino acids. In nucleotides, the CDR3 is TGTGCCAGCAGCGGCGGGGATTCCAAAATCAATCAGCCCCAGCATTTT. It translates to CASSGGDSKINQPQHF.

Relative to its sample, this clonotype is medium-sized. The CDR3 coding sequence is TGTGCCAGCAGAGTAGCGGAGGACGATTTGTTCTTC. Protein: CASRVAEDDLFF. The chain uses TRBV7-2 and TRBJ2-1; D may be TRBD2 (6 bases). Deletions cut 6 bases from V and 15 bases from J, with 18 bases between. Germline lookup yields CDR1 SGHTA and CDR2 FQGNSA. CDR3 length equals 12 residues.

There are a few counts of this clonotype. The chain combines TRBV6-1 with TRBJ1-5; no firm D call. V lost 7 bases and J 0 bases, leaving 13 bases between the germline ends. Germline CDR1 is MNHNS and CDR2 is SASEGT. There are 15 residues in the CDR3. In nucleotides, the CDR3 is TGTGCCAGCACCCTATTTGGGTTTAGCAATCAGCCCCAGCATTTT. Its protein is CASTLFGFSNQPQHF.

This chain uses TRBV19 with TRBJ1-5; unclear D gene. In germline, CDR1 is LNHDA, CDR2 SQIVND (reference sequence). Trimming cost V 0 bases and J 2 bases, with 2 bases left between them. The CDR3 sequence is 13 residues long. CDR3 bases: TGTGCCAGTAGTATAGAGGGCAATCAGCCCCAGCATTTT. Amino acids: CASSIEGNQPQHF.

This clonotype is termed medium-sized. The chain combines TRBV3-1 with TRBJ2-3, with a tentative D call TRBD2 (5 bases). The CDR3 totals 13 residues. Looked up from germline, CDR1 is LGHDT and CDR2 is YNNKEL (reference sequence). Deletions cut 4 bases from V and 5 bases from J, with 10 bases between. In DNA form, the CDR3 reads TGTGCCAGCAGCCCCCCCGAGGGAGATACGCAGTATTTT. Amino acid sequence: CASSPPEGDTQYF.

This clonotype was found a few times. Here the CDR3 DNA reads TGTGCCAGCAGCCACGTGGGGTTTCCGGAAAGCAATGAGCAGTTCTTC. Its translation: CASSHVGFPESNEQFF. The V call is TRBV7-2, the J call TRBJ2-1; D call uncertain. The germline V gene encodes CDR1 SGHTA and CDR2 FQGNSA. This CDR3 is built from 16 residues. The germline V and J ends were trimmed by 5 bases and 6 bases, with 20 bases remaining between them.

The V gene is TRBV7-2, the J gene TRBJ1-6; D possibly corresponds to TRBD1 (6 bases). Trimming removed 0 bases at V and 10 bases at J, with 10 bases between. Germline CDR1 is SGHTA and CDR2 is FQGNSA. The CDR3 consists of 14 residues. The CDR3 reads CASSLAEGGSPLHF. The CDR3 DNA sequence: TGTGCCAGCAGCTTAGCCGAGGGGGGATCACCCCTCCACTTT.

J is TRBJ2-7 and V is TRBV5-1; 9 bases agree with TRBD1. The V and J ends lost 3 bases and 2 bases, in that order; junction bases with no gene match: 3. The CDR3 has 14 amino acids. CDR1 SGHRS and CDR2 YFSETQ come from the germline V gene. The CDR3 sequence: CASSSGTGPYEQYF. In nucleotides, the CDR3 is TGCGCCAGCAGCTCCGGGACAGGGCCCTACGAGCAGTACTTC.

This chain joins TRBV21-1 and TRBJ2-2; the table's D call TRBD1 went unverified against the DNA. TRBV21-1 is termed a pseudogene. The CDR3 extends over 14 amino acids. CDR3 sequence (DNA): TGTGCCAGCATCGAGATCAGGGGCACCGGGGAGCTGTTTTTT. This encodes CASIEIRGTGELFF.

The chain recombines TRBV12-3 or TRBV12-4 with TRBJ1-5; tentatively, D is TRBD1 (6 bases). The CDR3 has 14 residues. Trimming took off 6 bases at V and 6 bases at J, with 15 bases between the two ends. The CDR3 here is CASSLGGQGQPQHF. CDR3 DNA sequence: TGTGCCAGCAGCCTGGGGGGCCAGGGTCAGCCCCAGCATTTT.

The chain has TRBV4-2 and TRBJ1-2, with a weak D call TRBD1 (6 bases). The V gene's germline CDR1 is LGHNA and CDR2 YNFKEQ. CDR3 size: 16 residues. V lost 4 bases, J lost 7 bases, and 22 bases lay in between. CDR3 amino acids: CASSLRSGGNEVGYTF. CDR3 sequence (DNA): TGTGCCAGCAGCCTCCGGTCGGGGGGCAATGAGGTTGGCTACACCTTC.

This clonotype rates as medium-sized. This chain links TRBV7-2 with TRBJ2-7; 9 bases are a match to TRBD1. Germline CDR1 reads SGHTA; CDR2 reads FQGNSA. This CDR3 contains 14 residues. V gave up 11 bases and J gave up 3 bases; unmatched junction bases: 11. The CDR3 nucleotides are TGTGCCTCAGCATGGGACAGGGTCGGCTACGAGCAGTACTTC. Encoded protein: CASAWDRVGYEQYF.

The genes are TRBV4-2 and TRBJ1-3; 10 nucleotides line up with TRBD1. This CDR3 is 15 amino acids long. Germline trimming cut 4 bases from V and 2 bases from J; bases unmatched to any gene: 2. Germline V gene data show CDR1 as LGHNA and CDR2 as YNFKEQ. The DNA of the CDR3 is TGTGCCAGCAGCCGGGACAGGGGAACTGGAAACACCATATATTTT. This encodes CASSRDRGTGNTIYF.

This clonotype showed up just a few times. The rearrangement links TRBV7-2 to TRBJ2-1; no reliable D call. This CDR3 contains 16 residues. Germline CDR1 and CDR2: SGHTA and FQGNSA. V lost 4 bases, J lost 1 base, and 14 bases lay in between. The CDR3 DNA reads as TGTGCCAGCAGCTATGGTTCGCAAGGGTCCTACAATGAGCAGTTCTTC. This encodes CASSYGSQGSYNEQFF. Supplemented by reference TRBV7-2 and TRBJ2-1, the full variable domain reads GAGVSQSPSNKVTEKGKDVELRCDPISGHTALYWYRQSLGQGLEFLIYFQGNSAPDKSGLPSDRFSAERTGGSVSTLTIQRTQQEDSAVYLCASSYGSQGSYNEQFFGPGTRLTVL.

This clonotype was detected a few times. V is TRBV5-1 and J is TRBJ2-1; 11 positions agree with TRBD1. Germline V gives CDR1 SGHRS, CDR2 YFSETQ. Trimming removed 0 bases from V and 8 bases from J; junction bases left unmatched: 7. There are 16 residues in the CDR3. CDR3 in DNA: TGCGCCAGCAGCTTGGCCCCGGGACAGGGGGTCGATGAGCAGTTCTTC. Residues: CASSLAPGQGVDEQFF.

This clonotype was found a few times. The V and J genes are TRBV5-1 and TRBJ2-3; no reliable D call. The CDR3 runs to 14 residues. Germline lookup yields CDR1 SGHRS and CDR2 YFSETQ. The V gene lost 3 bases and the J gene lost 4 bases, with 12 bases spanning the gap. CDR3 in amino acids: CASSSRAIPDTQYF. The CDR3 bases are TGCGCCAGCAGCTCCCGGGCTATTCCAGATACGCAGTATTTT.

This clonotype has a handful of counts. The chain is built from TRBV9 and TRBJ1-2; the D is unclear. Germline-derived CDR1 and CDR2 are SGDLS and YYNGEE. V lost 1 base to trimming and J lost 7 bases, with 11 bases between them. CDR3 size: 13 residues. The CDR3 coding sequence is TGTGCCAGCAGCGTACTGAGCGGTGGTGGCTACACCTTC. Amino acids: CASSVLSGGGYTF.

On this clonotype: A much larger clone lies one base from this, so it may be a read error. The chain recombines TRBV4-3 with TRBJ2-1; D is perhaps TRBD2 (7 bases). The CDR3 consists of 16 residues. CDR1 is LGHNA and CDR2 is YSLEER in the germline V gene. The CDR3 bases are TGCACCAGCAGCCAAGGGGGGGTGAGCTCCTACAATGAGCAGTTCTTC. This translates into CTSSQGGVSSYNEQFF.

This clonotype appeared a few times. The J gene is TRBJ2-5, the V gene TRBV15; the D gene is possibly TRBD2 (6 bases). Germline loops: CDR1 LNHNV, CDR2 YYDKDF (reference sequence). The V and J ends lost 5 bases and 3 bases respectively, with 10 bases between them. CDR3 length: 13 residues. CDR3 protein: CATSVGGKETQYF. The CDR3 DNA follows: TGTGCCACCAGCGTGGGAGGTAAAGAGACCCAGTACTTC.

In this sample, this clonotype turned up a few times. The genes are TRBV2 and TRBJ1-2; D is perhaps TRBD1 (6 bases). The V gene lost 5 bases and the J gene lost 4 bases, with 8 bases spanning the gap. Germline V gene lookup returns CDR1 SNHLY and CDR2 FYNNEI. The CDR3 runs to 12 residues. In nucleotides, the CDR3 is TGTGCCAGCAGTACAGGGATCTATGGCTACACCTTC. It encodes CASSTGIYGYTF.

This clonotype was seen a handful of times. The chain combines TRBV18 with TRBJ2-7; 12 nucleotides line up with TRBD2. The V gene's germline CDR1 is KGHSH and CDR2 LQKENI. V trimming: 3 bases; J trimming: 4 bases; junction bases outside the gene matches: 10. This CDR3 is 17 amino acids long. Here the CDR3 DNA reads TGTGCCAGCTCACCTCCGAATACTAGCGGGAGGTCTTACGAGCAGTACTTC. It is translated as CASSPPNTSGRSYEQYF.